One sample yielded the 24 T cell receptor beta chains listed below, sequenced in a study of cytomegalovirus exposure and HLA in healthy donors. Both 60 Vbeta primers and 13 Jbeta primers went into the PCR. The data were produced by immunoSEQ multiplex PCR, yet TCRdb's version contains in-frame clones alone and is incomplete. The sample consists of over 65,000 clones, about four fifths of them appearing once. Sequenced sample: PBMCs. These receptors were obtained from a woman in her 30s in good health and CMV-seronegative.

This rearrangement joins TRBV7-9 to TRBJ2-7; TRBD1 agrees at 9 bases. CDR3 length: 17 residues. V gave up 10 bases and J gave up 0 bases; unmatched junction bases: 16. CDR1 is SEHNR and CDR2 is FQNEAQ in the germline V gene (reference sequence). The CDR3 here is CAIGIRDRAYLSYEQYF. The CDR3 DNA follows: TGTGCCATCGGGATAAGGGACAGGGCCTACCTCTCCTACGAGCAGTACTTC.

The DNA for the CDR3 is TGTGCCAGCAGTTTACGGGACTTAGCTTTCTTT. As protein: CASSLRDLAFF. The gene calls are TRBV28 and TRBJ1-1; D might be TRBD1 (5 bases). Germline values: CDR1 MDHEN, CDR2 SYDVKM. The CDR3 sequence is 11 residues long. The V and J ends lost 2 bases and 10 bases respectively, with 8 bases between them.

The chain uses TRBV6-4 and TRBJ1-1; 10 nucleotides align to TRBD1. This CDR3 contains 15 residues. Trimming at V came to 4 bases and at J to 10 bases, leaving 12 bases not matched to a gene. Looked up from germline, CDR1 is MRHNA and CDR2 is SNTAGT. For the CDR3, the DNA is TGTGCCAGCAGTGCTTCCCCCGGGACAGGGGTAGGAGCTTTCTTT. It is translated as CASSASPGTGVGAFF.

This clone was detected once. V usage is TRBV14 and J usage is TRBJ2-7; D unresolved. The CDR3 loop spans 11 amino acids. Germline V gene lookup returns CDR1 SGHDN and CDR2 FVKESK. V lost 3 bases to trimming and J lost 2 bases, with 2 bases between them. DNA for the CDR3: TGTGCCAGCAGCCATACCTACGAGCAGTACTTC. Encoded protein: CASSHTYEQYF.

V usage is TRBV11-2 and J usage is TRBJ1-2; D remains ambiguous. The CDR3 consists of 14 residues. CDR1 is SGHAT, CDR2 FQNNGV, per germline. Trimming left V 2 bases short and J 4 bases short, with 11 bases between. CDR3 in amino acids: CASSLSKAGYGYTF. CDR3 DNA sequence: TGTGCCAGCAGCTTAAGCAAGGCGGGCTATGGCTACACCTTC.

The CDR3 region has the DNA TGCGCCAGCAGCTTGGGGGACAGGGCGCAAAACACCATATATTTT. This codes for CASSLGDRAQNTIYF. The J gene is TRBJ1-3, the V gene TRBV5-1, with 9 positions matching TRBD1. V dropped 0 bases and J dropped 6; count of bases not matched to a gene: 4. CDR1 is SGHRS and CDR2 is YFSETQ in the germline V gene. This CDR3 spans 15 amino acids.

The chain couples TRBV29-1 to TRBJ2-2; D uncertain. This CDR3 comprises 14 residues. CDR1 and CDR2 from the germline V gene are SQVTM and ANQGSEA. Deletions cut 4 bases from V and 1 base from J, with 10 bases between. CDR3 region: CSVAGFLNTGELFF. In DNA form, the CDR3 reads TGCAGCGTTGCGGGTTTCCTGAACACCGGGGAGCTGTTTTTT.

The chain has TRBV7-9 and TRBJ1-1; D is perhaps TRBD1 (5 bases). Germline assignment: CDR1 SEHNR and CDR2 FQNEAQ (reference sequence). The CDR3 covers 13 residues. Trimming took off 3 bases at V and 7 bases at J, with 12 bases between the two ends. This chain's CDR3 is CASSFAGLNEAFF. The DNA of the CDR3 is TGTGCCAGCAGCTTCGCAGGGTTAAATGAAGCTTTCTTT. The variable domain in full, with the rest retrieved from reference TRBV7-9 and TRBJ1-1, is DTGVSQNPRHKITKRGQNVTFRCDPISEHNRLYWYRQTLGQGPEFLTYFQNEAQLEKSRLLSDRFSAERPKGSFSTLEIQRTEQGDSAMYLCASSFAGLNEAFFGQGTRLTVV.

The chain recombines TRBV28 with TRBJ2-7; TRBD2 matches at 10 bases. CDR3 length: 13 amino acids. V lost 4 bases to trimming and J lost 3 bases; unmatched junction nucleotides: 0. The germline CDR1 and CDR2 sequences are MDHEN and SYDVKM. CDR3 coding DNA: TGTGCCAGCAGTTGGACTAGCGGCTACGAGCAGTACTTC. Amino acid sequence: CASSWTSGYEQYF.

This chain connects TRBV19 to TRBJ2-3; possible D gene TRBD1, 6 bases. The germline V gene has CDR1 LNHDA and CDR2 SQIVND (reference sequence). Trimming took off 0 bases at V and 12 bases at J, with 22 bases between the two ends. The CDR3 has 16 residues. CDR3 sequence (DNA): TGTGCCAGTAGTATAGAGGGGGCTTGGGCGGCCCGGCCTCAGTATTTT. This translates into CASSIEGAWAARPQYF.

The chain has TRBV30 and TRBJ2-7, with 8 bases lining up with TRBD1. CDR1 GTSNPN and CDR2 SVGIG come from the germline V gene (reference sequence). This CDR3 is built from 16 residues. With 0 bases clipped from V and 9 bases from J, the junction kept 16 bases outside the gene matches. The CDR3 bases are TGTGCCTGGAGTGTATGGTCCAGGGGGCCCCCCCTGTGGCAGTACTTC. It specifies CAWSVWSRGPPLWQYF.

This clone was detected only a few times. The chain has TRBV30 and TRBJ1-1; 8 bases are a match to TRBD1. From germline, CDR1 is GTSNPN and CDR2 SVGIG (reference sequence). The CDR3 is 14 residues long. With V trimmed by 5 bases and J by 1 base, 6 bases remained unmatched. The CDR3 sequence: CAWQTGTGNTEAFF. The CDR3 DNA follows: TGTGCCTGGCAGACCGGGACAGGGAACACTGAAGCTTTCTTT.

In this sample, this clone turned up once. In nucleotides, the CDR3 is TGTGCCAGCAGCCCCATGATCGGGGGTACGGATGAAAAACTGTTTTTT. Its translation: CASSPMIGGTDEKLFF. This sequence joins TRBV7-6 and TRBJ1-4, with D perhaps matching TRBD1 (5 bases). Between the trimmed V and J ends, which lost 5 bases and 6 bases, there was a span of 19 bases. The CDR3 consists of 16 residues. The germline V gene has CDR1 SGHVS and CDR2 FNYEAQ.

The chain is built from TRBV30 and TRBJ1-1, with 7 bases fitting TRBD1. Germline CDR1 reads GTSNPN; CDR2 reads SVGIG (reference sequence). This CDR3 has 13 amino acids. Trimming at V came to 4 bases and at J to 3 bases, leaving 5 bases not matched to a gene. CDR3 sequence: CAWNQGQHTEAFF. The CDR3 bases are TGTGCCTGGAACCAGGGACAGCACACTGAAGCTTTCTTT.

The rearrangement uses TRBV5-6 and TRBJ1-2, with 10 bases lining up with TRBD1. J lost 2 bases, V lost 4 bases, and 5 bases had no gene match. The CDR3 consists of 15 residues. Germline CDR1 and CDR2: SGHDT and YYEEEE. The DNA of the CDR3 is TGTGCCAGCAGCCAGACAGGGGGCAACAACTATGGCTACACCTTC. Translated, it gives CASSQTGGNNYGYTF.

J is TRBJ2-3 and V is TRBV19; TRBD1 is a possible D gene (5 bases). Trimming shortened V by 5 bases and J by 7 bases, and 16 bases separated the two germline ends. CDR1 LNHDA and CDR2 SQIVND come from the germline V gene (reference sequence). CDR3 length equals 14 residues. CDR3 DNA sequence: TGTGCCAGTAGTGCAGTAATGGACACCTATACGCAGTATTTT. Residues: CASSAVMDTYTQYF.

This chain connects TRBV7-2 to TRBJ1-6; D possibly corresponds to TRBD1 (6 bases). Trimming shortened V by 6 bases and J by 5 bases, and 11 bases separated the two germline ends. The germline gives CDR1 SGHTA, CDR2 FQGNSA. The CDR3 has 14 amino acids. The CDR3 region has the DNA TGTGCCAGCAGTGGACAGCCAAATAATTCACCCCTCCACTTT. Its protein product is CASSGQPNNSPLHF.

The V call is TRBV30, the J call TRBJ1-5, with D maybe TRBD1 (5 bases). Germline CDR1 GTSNPN, CDR2 SVGIG (reference sequence). The CDR3 is made up of 14 amino acids. The V and J ends lost 4 bases and 0 bases respectively, with 10 bases between them. This chain's CDR3 is CAWNLGDSNQPQHF. CDR3 nucleotide sequence: TGTGCCTGGAATCTAGGGGATAGCAATCAGCCCCAGCATTTT. Drawing the rest from reference TRBV30 and TRBJ1-5, the complete variable domain is SQTIHQWPATLVQPVGSPLSLECTVEGTSNPNLYWYRQAAGRGLQLLFYSVGIGQISSEVPQNLSASRPQDRQFILSSKKLLLSDSGFYLCAWNLGDSNQPQHFGDGTRLSIL.

Regarding this clone: Other nucleotide sequences in the sample specify the same CDR3. The chain recombines TRBV9 with TRBJ2-3; 10 positions match TRBD2. The ends lost 4 bases at V and 4 bases at J; junction bases unmatched: 18. The V gene's germline CDR1 is SGDLS and CDR2 YYNGEE. The CDR3 totals 19 residues. The DNA for the CDR3 is TGTGCCAGCAGCCACCCTAAGCGGGGGGGCCGAACCTTTCCAGATACGCAGTATTTT. It specifies CASSHPKRGGRTFPDTQYF.

The V gene is TRBV6-1, the J gene TRBJ1-3; D might be TRBD1 (6 bases). This CDR3 comprises 16 residues. Looked up from germline, CDR1 is MNHNS and CDR2 is SASEGT. V lost 0 bases and J 0 bases, leaving 9 bases between the germline ends. This CDR3 is CASSEAPDSSGNTIYF. CDR3 nucleotides: TGTGCCAGCAGTGAAGCGCCGGACAGCTCTGGAAACACCATATATTTT.

The chain has TRBV7-9 and TRBJ2-1; D is uncertain. Looked up from germline, CDR1 is SEHNR and CDR2 is FQNEAQ (reference sequence). Between the trimmed V and J ends, which lost 5 bases and 12 bases, there was a span of 14 bases. The CDR3 is made up of 12 amino acids. DNA of the CDR3: TGTGCCAGCAGCCTCCATCTGCTAGGGCAGTTCTTC. The encoded protein is CASSLHLLGQFF.

This clone was counted between two and nine times. In DNA, the CDR3 is TGTGCCAGCTCCCAGGACAATCAGCCCCAGCATTTT. Amino acid sequence: CASSQDNQPQHF. J is TRBJ1-5 and V is TRBV7-9, with D uncertain. V gave up 8 bases and J gave up 3 bases, with 8 bases separating them. Per germline, CDR1 SEHNR and CDR2 FQNEAQ (reference sequence). The CDR3 contains 12 residues.

Notes on this clone: At one end the junction does not follow the germline gene, possibly because of a read error. The chain links TRBV7-9 to TRBJ2-1; 7 bases align to TRBD2. Germline V gene sequence: CDR1 SEHNR, CDR2 FQNEAQ (reference sequence). CDR3 length: 14 amino acids. The CDR3 nucleotides read TGTTCCAGCAGACTAGCAAGCTCCTACAATGAGCAGTTCTTC. Its protein is CSSRLASSYNEQFF.

V and J are TRBV18 and TRBJ1-2, with 7 positions matching TRBD1. With 4 bases clipped from V and 8 bases from J, the junction kept 7 bases outside the gene matches. The CDR3 extends over 13 amino acids. Germline CDR1 reads KGHSH; CDR2 reads LQKENI. DNA for the CDR3: TGTGCCAGCTCACTACAGGGGACCCAAGGCTACACCTTC. Its protein product is CASSLQGTQGYTF.